Below are 9 T cell receptor beta chains sequenced from a single sample in a study of early T cells in non-severe SARS-CoV-2 infection. MiXCR was run by TCRdb on the 5' RACE reads, yielding one entry per CDR3 protein. The repertoire holds roughly 28,000 distinct CDR3 sequences, with less than 4.5% as singletons. The source material was whole blood. The receptors come from an adult who was a healthcare worker with PCR-confirmed SARS-CoV-2 infection or an uninfected control (not recorded which).

Ten or more counts support this clonotype. The gene calls are TRBV6-4 and TRBJ2-3; 11 positions agree with TRBD2. The germline CDR1 and CDR2 sequences are MRHNA and SNTAGT. Germline trimming cut 3 bases from V and 0 bases from J; bases unmatched to any gene: 5. The CDR3 has 17 residues. CDR3 nucleotide sequence: TGTGCCAGCAGTGAACTAGCGGGAGCTGGTAGCACAGATACGCAGTATTTT. Translation: CASSELAGAGSTDTQYF.

This clonotype was detected only a few times. The rearrangement uses TRBV6-1 and TRBJ1-1, with D maybe TRBD1 (5 bases). Trimming removed 7 bases at V and 2 bases at J, with 11 bases between. This CDR3 region has 13 residues. From germline, CDR1 is MNHNS and CDR2 SASEGT. The CDR3 spells CASTGTANTEAFF. The CDR3 nucleotides read TGTGCCAGCACCGGGACGGCTAACACTGAAGCTTTCTTT.

This clonotype was recorded at least ten times. The V and J genes are TRBV9 and TRBJ1-1; D remains unclear. Germline lookup yields CDR1 SGDLS and CDR2 YYNGEE. The CDR3 runs to 15 residues. Trimming shortened V by 0 bases and J by 1 base, and 10 bases separated the two germline ends. CDR3 nucleotides: TGTGCCAGCAGCGTAGCTGGGTCCCGGAACACTGAAGCTTTCTTT. Translation gives CASSVAGSRNTEAFF.

This clonotype was detected ten times or more. This sequence joins TRBV21-1 and TRBJ1-1; whether TRBD1, the table's D call, matches the DNA was not checked. TRBV21-1 is flagged as a pseudogene. The CDR3 extends over 18 amino acids. The DNA of the CDR3 is TGTGCCAGCAGCAAACAATCCATATCCGGGATTACGAACACTGAAGCTTTCTTT. This translates into CASSKQSISGITNTEAFF.

The chain links TRBV7-8 to TRBJ1-5; D call uncertain. The germline V gene has CDR1 SGHVS and CDR2 FQNEAQ. This CDR3 region has 13 residues. Trimming cost V 3 bases and J 6 bases, with 9 bases left between them. This CDR3 is CASSFGISQPQHF. DNA for the CDR3: TGTGCCAGCAGCTTTGGTATTTCTCAGCCCCAGCATTTT.

This sequence joins TRBV2 and TRBJ2-1, with TRBD2 matching over 9 bases. Germline V gives CDR1 SNHLY, CDR2 FYNNEI. The CDR3 runs to 13 residues. The V gene end was trimmed by 9 bases and the J gene end by 2 bases; junction bases not matched to a gene: 2. CDR3 in DNA: TGTGCCAGTCGGACTAGCGCCTACAATGAGCAGTTCTTC. Amino acid sequence: CASRTSAYNEQFF.

This clonotype was detected ten times or more. V gene TRBV24-1 combines with J gene TRBJ2-3, with TRBD2 identical over 13 bases. Germline-derived CDR1 and CDR2 are KGHDR and SFDVKD. Trimming took 2 bases from V and 3 from J; bases not matched to a gene: 4. CDR3 size: 17 residues. Here the CDR3 reads CATSDSRLAGGTDTQYF. The CDR3 nucleotides are TGTGCCACCAGTGATTCGCGACTAGCGGGAGGTACAGATACGCAGTATTTT.

In its sample, this clonotype was seen many times. V gene TRBV7-9 combines with J gene TRBJ1-1; 10 nucleotides align to TRBD1. Germline assignment: CDR1 SEHNR and CDR2 FQNEAQ (reference sequence). With V trimmed by 5 bases and J by 5 bases, 11 bases remained unmatched. This CDR3 is built from 16 residues. Here the CDR3 DNA reads TGTGCCAGCAGCCCGGGGACAGGGGTAATGGGAACTGAAGCTTTCTTT. Encoded protein: CASSPGTGVMGTEAFF.

This clonotype was counted ten times or more. The rearrangement links TRBV5-4 to TRBJ1-4; weak D call: TRBD1 (5 bases). Trimming shortened V by 1 base and J by 7 bases, and 20 bases separated the two germline ends. Germline V gene sequence: CDR1 SGHNT, CDR2 YYREEE (reference sequence). CDR3 length: 17 residues. The CDR3 DNA follows: TGTGCCAGCAGCTTGTCTTCTGCGGGCGGGACGGGTGAAAAACTGTTTTTT. Translated, it gives CASSLSSAGGTGEKLFF.